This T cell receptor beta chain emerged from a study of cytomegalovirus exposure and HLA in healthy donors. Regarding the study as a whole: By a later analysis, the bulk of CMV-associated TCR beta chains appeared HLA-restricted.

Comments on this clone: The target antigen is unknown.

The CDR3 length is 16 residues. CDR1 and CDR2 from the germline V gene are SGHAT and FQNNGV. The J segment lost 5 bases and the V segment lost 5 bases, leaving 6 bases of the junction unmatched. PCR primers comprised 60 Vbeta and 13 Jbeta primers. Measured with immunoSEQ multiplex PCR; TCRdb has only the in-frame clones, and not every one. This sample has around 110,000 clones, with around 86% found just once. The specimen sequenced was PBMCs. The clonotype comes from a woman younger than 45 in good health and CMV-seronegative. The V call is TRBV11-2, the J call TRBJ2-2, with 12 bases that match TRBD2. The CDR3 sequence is CASSPEGLAGTGELFF. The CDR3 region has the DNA TGTGCCAGCAGCCCGGAAGGACTAGCGGGAACCGGGGAGCTGTTTTTT.